This TCR beta chain was recovered during a study of control samples from healthy donors and cancer patients. Germline V CDR1 and CDR2: PRHDT, FYEKMQ (reference sequence). J was trimmed by 5 bases and V by 5 bases; bases with no gene match: 8. There are 16 residues in the CDR3. Assay: immunoSEQ multiplex PCR; the TCRdb copy retains only in-frame clones and omits some. Of about 140,000 clones listed, 92% were seen once; the top ten hold about 11%. The chain is built from TRBV13 and TRBJ2-3; 12 bases are a match to TRBD2. The material sequenced was blood. This receptor was taken from a man in his thirties or forties in good health. The CDR3 spells CASSQLAGGVGDTQYF. The DNA of the CDR3 is TGTGCCAGCAGCCAACTAGCGGGAGGCGTAGGAGATACGCAGTATTTT.